This T cell receptor beta chain was captured by sequencing in a study of immune cell composition in non-small cell lung cancer. After removal of 0 bases from V and 7 bases from J, the junction contained 9 bases not matched to a gene. The CDR3 consists of 16 residues. The germline gives CDR1 LNHDA, CDR2 SQIVND (reference sequence). Normal lung was taken at the farthest possible site, at least 3 cm from tumour. Assay used: immunoSEQ multiplex PCR; TCRdb lists only in-frame clones, some missing. The sample holds about 3,300 clones; about three quarters are singletons and the top ten take around a tenth.

This receptor was identified in a human donor with non-small cell lung cancer. The sequencing sample was made of non-adjacent lung tissue. The chain uses TRBV19 and TRBJ2-1, with 7 bases lining up with TRBD2. CDR3 in amino acids: CASSIDLTGGQNEQFF. As DNA, the CDR3 is TGTGCCAGTAGTATAGATCTTACGGGAGGTCAGAATGAGCAGTTCTTC.